This is a list of T cell receptor beta chains from one sample in a study of CD8+ T cells in alopecia areata. Measured with immunoSEQ multiplex PCR; TCRdb has only the in-frame clones, and not every one. The sample lists 150,000 or so clones, 40% to 50% seen once, with less than 8% in the top ten. Material: CD4+ T cells sorted from blood. Every receptor here comes from a human donor with alopecia areata. Each CDR3 is given with its conserved first and last residue. A D gene is named only where the DNA matches it firmly. Clone size is not always given. Where it is, it says once, few, many or a class for expanded clones.

cdr3_nt: TGTGCCAGCAGCGCCCGGGCCCCAAAAGAGACCCAGTACTTC
cdr3_aa: CASSARAPKETQYF
j_call: TRBJ2-5
d_call: -
clone_size: -
v_call: TRBV7-9

cdr3_nt: TGTGCTAGTGGTTTGCCCTCGGGCCCGGGTGAGCAGTTCTTC
cdr3_aa: CASGLPSGPGEQFF
j_call: TRBJ2-1
d_call: -
clone_size: -
v_call: TRBV12-5

cdr3_nt: TGTGCCAGCAGTGATGCTAGGACCTCCGGGGAGCAGTACTTC
cdr3_aa: CASSDARTSGEQYF
j_call: TRBJ2-7
d_call: -
clone_size: few
v_call: TRBV2

cdr3_nt: TGTGCCAGCAGCTTAAAATTCGATTACGAGCAGTACTTC
cdr3_aa: CASSLKFDYEQYF
j_call: TRBJ2-7
d_call: -
clone_size: few
v_call: TRBV7-2

cdr3_nt: TGCGCCAGCAGCTTCGGCGGGAGCCCCTCCTACGAGCAGTACTTC
cdr3_aa: CASSFGGSPSYEQYF
j_call: TRBJ2-7
d_call: TRBD2
clone_size: -
v_call: TRBV5-1

cdr3_nt: TGCAGCGAGTCGGGACAGGGGAGCTATGGCTACACCTTC
cdr3_aa: CSESGQGSYGYTF
j_call: TRBJ1-2
d_call: TRBD1
clone_size: once
v_call: TRBV29-1

cdr3_nt: TGTGCCAGCAGCCACATAGCCCGCTGGGGGACAGATACGCAGTATTTT
cdr3_aa: CASSHIARWGTDTQYF
j_call: TRBJ2-3
d_call: -
clone_size: -
v_call: TRBV11-2

cdr3_nt: TGTGCCAGCAGCTTAGGGGGGGTCCAGTTCTTC
cdr3_aa: CASSLGGVQFF
j_call: TRBJ2-1
d_call: -
clone_size: few
v_call: TRBV7-9

cdr3_nt: TGCAGCGTTGGTCCGGGTACCCCACGGGGAGGCTACACCTTC
cdr3_aa: CSVGPGTPRGGYTF
j_call: TRBJ1-2
d_call: -
clone_size: -
v_call: TRBV29-1

cdr3_nt: TGTGCCAGCAGCTTCGCCTCGGCTCTTCCGGGACAGGGAAACAATGAGCAGTTCTTC
cdr3_aa: CASSFASALPGQGNNEQFF
j_call: TRBJ2-1
d_call: TRBD1
clone_size: -
v_call: TRBV11-2

cdr3_nt: TGTGCCATCAGGGCGGATAGCCGCGACGAGCAGTACTTC
cdr3_aa: CAIRADSRDEQYF
j_call: TRBJ2-7
d_call: -
clone_size: -
v_call: TRBV10-3

cdr3_nt: TGTGCCAGCAGCTCAGTGCGGACTAGCGGGAGAGATACGCAGTATTTT
cdr3_aa: CASSSVRTSGRDTQYF
j_call: TRBJ2-3
d_call: TRBD2
clone_size: -
v_call: TRBV7-2

cdr3_nt: TGTGCCAGCAGCTTTCGGGATCGAGACGAGCAGTTCTTC
cdr3_aa: CASSFRDRDEQFF
j_call: TRBJ2-1
d_call: -
clone_size: -
v_call: TRBV11-2

cdr3_nt: TGCAGCGTTGATGGTGGTGGAAACACCATATATTTT
cdr3_aa: CSVDGGGNTIYF
j_call: TRBJ1-3
d_call: -
clone_size: few
v_call: TRBV29-1

cdr3_nt: TGTGCCAGCAGCTTAGACGGCGGTTCCGACGCTGAAGCTTTCTTT
cdr3_aa: CASSLDGGSDAEAFF
j_call: TRBJ1-1
d_call: -
clone_size: -
v_call: TRBV7-2

cdr3_nt: TGCAGCGTCGATGGAGTGTCTAGCACAGATACGCAGTATTTT
cdr3_aa: CSVDGVSSTDTQYF
j_call: TRBJ2-3
d_call: -
clone_size: -
v_call: TRBV29-1

cdr3_nt: TGTGCCAGCTCACCGGTGCCAACCAATGAGCAGTTCTTC
cdr3_aa: CASSPVPTNEQFF
j_call: TRBJ2-1
d_call: -
clone_size: few
v_call: TRBV18

cdr3_nt: TGCGCCAGCAGCCCCGGGCCCCATGAGACTGAAGCTTTCTTT
cdr3_aa: CASSPGPHETEAFF
j_call: TRBJ1-1
d_call: -
clone_size: -
v_call: TRBV23-1

cdr3_nt: TGTGCCAGCAGCCAATGGACAGGCGAGCAGTACTTC
cdr3_aa: CASSQWTGEQYF
j_call: TRBJ2-7
d_call: TRBD1
clone_size: few
v_call: TRBV6-6

cdr3_nt: TGCAGCGTTCATGGAAGGGGAGATACTGAGCAGTACTTC
cdr3_aa: CSVHGRGDTEQYF
j_call: TRBJ2-7
d_call: -
clone_size: few
v_call: TRBV29-1

cdr3_nt: TGTGCCAGCAGCTTGTGGGGCGATGGAAACACCATATATTTT
cdr3_aa: CASSLWGDGNTIYF
j_call: TRBJ1-3
d_call: -
clone_size: few
v_call: TRBV7-8

cdr3_nt: TGCAGCGTTGAGGGGCAGGTCTATGGCTACACCTTC
cdr3_aa: CSVEGQVYGYTF
j_call: TRBJ1-2
d_call: -
clone_size: few
v_call: TRBV29-1

cdr3_nt: TGTGCTAGCAGCAAGACAGGCCCATCGGAGACCCAGTACTTC
cdr3_aa: CASSKTGPSETQYF
j_call: TRBJ2-5
d_call: -
clone_size: -
v_call: TRBV7-7

cdr3_nt: TGTGCCAGCAGTTCCACAGATACGCAGTATTTT
cdr3_aa: CASSSTDTQYF
j_call: TRBJ2-3
d_call: -
clone_size: -
v_call: TRBV27

cdr3_nt: TGCAGCGTTGTTACAGGGGATCAGCCCCAGCATTTT
cdr3_aa: CSVVTGDQPQHF
j_call: TRBJ1-5
d_call: TRBD1
clone_size: few
v_call: TRBV29-1

cdr3_nt: TGTGCCTGGACTATAGGGGGGTTCAGGGAGCTGTTTTTT
cdr3_aa: CAWTIGGFRELFF
j_call: TRBJ2-2
d_call: -
clone_size: -
v_call: TRBV30

cdr3_nt: TGCGCCAGCAGCTTAGTAGCGGGAGTCGCAGATACGCAGTATTTT
cdr3_aa: CASSLVAGVADTQYF
j_call: TRBJ2-3
d_call: TRBD2
clone_size: few
v_call: TRBV5-1

cdr3_nt: TGTGCCAGCAGGACAGGCCTGGGGCACAATGAGCAGTTCTTC
cdr3_aa: CASRTGLGHNEQFF
j_call: TRBJ2-1
d_call: -
clone_size: -
v_call: TRBV28

cdr3_nt: TGCGCCAGCAGCTTGGCTACAGGGGTAACCCTCTACGAGCAGTACTTC
cdr3_aa: CASSLATGVTLYEQYF
j_call: TRBJ2-7
d_call: TRBD1
clone_size: few
v_call: TRBV5-1

cdr3_nt: TGCGCCAGCAGGGAAGGACAGGGGGCGGCTGAAGCTTTCTTT
cdr3_aa: CASREGQGAAEAFF
j_call: TRBJ1-1
d_call: TRBD1
clone_size: few
v_call: TRBV5-1

cdr3_nt: TGTGCCAGCAGCCCGTCCTTCGGGCGGGGTGACCAAGAGACCCAGTACTTC
cdr3_aa: CASSPSFGRGDQETQYF
j_call: TRBJ2-5
d_call: -
clone_size: once
v_call: TRBV11-2

cdr3_nt: TGCGCCAGCAGCCCTCGGATAGCGGGCTTTTACGAGCAGTACTTC
cdr3_aa: CASSPRIAGFYEQYF
j_call: TRBJ2-7
d_call: TRBD2
clone_size: many
v_call: TRBV5-1

cdr3_nt: TGTGCCAGCAGCGTTGATTGGAGACAGGTCGACACTGAAGCTTTCTTT
cdr3_aa: CASSVDWRQVDTEAFF
j_call: TRBJ1-1
d_call: -
clone_size: -
v_call: TRBV9

cdr3_nt: TGTGCCAGCAGCGTAGACTCGGATGAGCAGTTCTTC
cdr3_aa: CASSVDSDEQFF
j_call: TRBJ2-1
d_call: -
clone_size: -
v_call: TRBV9

cdr3_nt: TGCAGCGTTGCGGGCTTCGCGGGAACTGGAGAGGAGCAGTACTTC
cdr3_aa: CSVAGFAGTGEEQYF
j_call: TRBJ2-7
d_call: -
clone_size: few
v_call: TRBV29-1

cdr3_nt: TGTGCCAGCAGCCCCGGACTGGGACTAGCGGGAGGGATGCAAGAGACCCAGTACTTC
cdr3_aa: CASSPGLGLAGGMQETQYF
j_call: TRBJ2-5
d_call: TRBD2
clone_size: few
v_call: TRBV5-4

cdr3_nt: TGTGCCAGCAGTGAGCGGGAGGGCCTTGATACGCAGTATTTT
cdr3_aa: CASSEREGLDTQYF
j_call: TRBJ2-3
d_call: TRBD2
clone_size: -
v_call: TRBV2

cdr3_nt: TGTGCCAGCAGCGTAGCGGGTAGCCCGCCGAACAATGAGCAGTTCTTC
cdr3_aa: CASSVAGSPPNNEQFF
j_call: TRBJ2-1
d_call: -
clone_size: -
v_call: TRBV9

cdr3_nt: TGCGCCAGCAGCTTGGAAAACGAGCAGTACTTC
cdr3_aa: CASSLENEQYF
j_call: TRBJ2-7
d_call: -
clone_size: -
v_call: TRBV5-1

cdr3_nt: TGTGCCAGCAGATTAACAGGGAACAATGAGCAGTTCTTC
cdr3_aa: CASRLTGNNEQFF
j_call: TRBJ2-1
d_call: -
clone_size: few
v_call: TRBV5-4

cdr3_nt: TGTGCCAGCAGCCCGGGTGGAGGGACTAGCGGGAACCTTAACAATGAGCAGTTCTTC
cdr3_aa: CASSPGGGTSGNLNNEQFF
j_call: TRBJ2-1
d_call: TRBD2
clone_size: few
v_call: TRBV7-9

cdr3_nt: TGTGCCAGCACACAGGGCCAAGAGACCCAGTACTTC
cdr3_aa: CASTQGQETQYF
j_call: TRBJ2-5
d_call: -
clone_size: -
v_call: TRBV6-6

cdr3_nt: TGTGCCAGCAGTTACTCTAACGGGCGGGAAGCTTTCTTT
cdr3_aa: CASSYSNGREAFF
j_call: TRBJ1-1
d_call: -
clone_size: few
v_call: TRBV6-5

cdr3_nt: TGTGCCAGCAGCTTGGGAGGGGGCCAAGAGACCCAGTACTTC
cdr3_aa: CASSLGGGQETQYF
j_call: TRBJ2-5
d_call: -
clone_size: -
v_call: TRBV5-4

cdr3_nt: TGTGCCAGCAGCCCCGACTACGAGCAGTACTTC
cdr3_aa: CASSPDYEQYF
j_call: TRBJ2-7
d_call: -
clone_size: -
v_call: TRBV7-8

cdr3_nt: TGTGCCTGGCTAAGGGACAGCCTCTATGGCTACACCTTC
cdr3_aa: CAWLRDSLYGYTF
j_call: TRBJ1-2
d_call: TRBD1
clone_size: few
v_call: TRBV30

cdr3_nt: TGCAGCGTGGGACAGGGGAATTCCTACGAGCAGTACTTC
cdr3_aa: CSVGQGNSYEQYF
j_call: TRBJ2-7
d_call: TRBD1
clone_size: -
v_call: TRBV29-1

cdr3_nt: TGTGCCAGCCAGGAATCGCTCATCACCTACGAGCAGTACTTC
cdr3_aa: CASQESLITYEQYF
j_call: TRBJ2-7
d_call: -
clone_size: few
v_call: TRBV9

cdr3_nt: TGTGCCAGCAGTTTAGCGGTGCAAGAGACCCAGTACTTC
cdr3_aa: CASSLAVQETQYF
j_call: TRBJ2-5
d_call: -
clone_size: -
v_call: TRBV28

cdr3_nt: TGTGCCAGCAGTTTAATGAACACTGAAGCTTTCTTT
cdr3_aa: CASSLMNTEAFF
j_call: TRBJ1-1
d_call: -
clone_size: -
v_call: TRBV28

cdr3_nt: TGCAGCGTTGAACAGAGTAATGAAAAACTGTTTTTT
cdr3_aa: CSVEQSNEKLFF
j_call: TRBJ1-4
d_call: -
clone_size: -
v_call: TRBV29-1

cdr3_nt: TGTGCCAGCAGCCCTATGGCTAGACAGGTTAGCAATCAGCCCCAGCATTTT
cdr3_aa: CASSPMARQVSNQPQHF
j_call: TRBJ1-5
d_call: -
clone_size: once
v_call: TRBV7-8

cdr3_nt: TGCAGCGTTGACCCAGGGGGACGAGCAGATACGCAGTATTTT
cdr3_aa: CSVDPGGRADTQYF
j_call: TRBJ2-3
d_call: TRBD1
clone_size: -
v_call: TRBV29-1

cdr3_nt: TGCAGCGTTGTAGGAAACACTGAAGCTTTCTTT
cdr3_aa: CSVVGNTEAFF
j_call: TRBJ1-1
d_call: -
clone_size: -
v_call: TRBV29-1

cdr3_nt: TGTGCCAGCAGCTTAGAAGGTCTAGCGTACAATGAGCAGTTCTTC
cdr3_aa: CASSLEGLAYNEQFF
j_call: TRBJ2-1
d_call: -
clone_size: -
v_call: TRBV7-9

cdr3_nt: TGTGCCATCAGTGATTCAGGGGTGGGAGAGACCCAGTACTTC
cdr3_aa: CAISDSGVGETQYF
j_call: TRBJ2-5
d_call: -
clone_size: few
v_call: TRBV10-3

cdr3_nt: TGTGCCAGTAGCCCTGTGAACAGGGGCACTGAAGCTTTCTTT
cdr3_aa: CASSPVNRGTEAFF
j_call: TRBJ1-1
d_call: TRBD1
clone_size: -
v_call: TRBV19

cdr3_nt: TGTGCCAGCAGCCGGGACTTCCTCAGCTCCTACGAGCAGTACTTC
cdr3_aa: CASSRDFLSSYEQYF
j_call: TRBJ2-7
d_call: -
clone_size: -
v_call: TRBV27

cdr3_nt: TGTGCCAGCAGCCTAGTTCCCTCATACAATGAGCAGTTCTTC
cdr3_aa: CASSLVPSYNEQFF
j_call: TRBJ2-1
d_call: -
clone_size: -
v_call: TRBV7-2